This TCR beta chain is drawn from a study of blood T cell repertoires in COVID-19. Study-level background: The analysed material was cDNA or gDNA that came from T cells, B-cell-depleted T cells, or PBMCs.

Authors' processing steps: Scientists estimated how many nucleated cells there were by amplifying reference gene primers. Measured with immunoSEQ multiplex PCR; TCRdb has only the in-frame clones, and not every one. The V and J calls and clone size are taken from that table; D and trimming were inferred from the DNA. The sample contains 200,000 to 250,000 clones, around nine tenths of which appear only once. The V end was cut by 3 bases, the J end by 2 bases, with 8 bases between. The CDR3 has 13 residues. CDR1 GTSNPN and CDR2 SVGIG come from the germline V gene (reference sequence). Followed longitudinally, the Seattle patients had been enrolled during active infection.

V usage is TRBV30 and J usage is TRBJ1-3; D gene uncertain. Source material: peripheral blood. The clonotype originates from a man in his 60s with COVID-19, enrolled during active disease. The CDR3 is CAWSATAGNTIYF. In DNA, the CDR3 is TGTGCCTGGAGCGCGACTGCTGGAAACACCATATATTTT.